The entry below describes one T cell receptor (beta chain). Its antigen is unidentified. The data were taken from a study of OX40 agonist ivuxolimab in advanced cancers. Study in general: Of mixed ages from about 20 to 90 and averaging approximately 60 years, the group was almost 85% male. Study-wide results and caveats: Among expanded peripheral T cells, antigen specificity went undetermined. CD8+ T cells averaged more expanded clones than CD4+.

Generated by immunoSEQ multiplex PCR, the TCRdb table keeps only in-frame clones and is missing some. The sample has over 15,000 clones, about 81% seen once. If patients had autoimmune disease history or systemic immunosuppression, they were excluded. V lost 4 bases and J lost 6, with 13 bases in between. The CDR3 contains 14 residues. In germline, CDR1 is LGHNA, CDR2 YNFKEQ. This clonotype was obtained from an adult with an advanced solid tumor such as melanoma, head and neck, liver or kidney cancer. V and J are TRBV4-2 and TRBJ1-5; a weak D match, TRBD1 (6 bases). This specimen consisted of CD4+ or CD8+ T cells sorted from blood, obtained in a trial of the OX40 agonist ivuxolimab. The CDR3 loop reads CASSLTGTGQPQHF. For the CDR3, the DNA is TGTGCCAGCAGCCTTACAGGGACCGGTCAGCCCCAGCATTTT.